This entry lists 25 T cell receptor beta chains sequenced from one sample in a study of control samples from healthy donors and cancer patients. Only in-frame clones appear in the TCRdb table, and some are missing; sequencing was by immunoSEQ multiplex PCR. The sample has approximately 84,000 clones, roughly 78% seen once; the top ten hold 8.5% to 10%. Sample: blood. The origin of the receptors is a woman in her fifties or sixties in good health.

The chain couples TRBV6-6 to TRBJ2-1, with TRBD1 matching 9 bases. Per the germline V gene, CDR1 is MNHNY and CDR2 is SVGAGI (reference sequence). The CDR3 is 15 residues long. Trimming at V came to 2 bases and at J to 6 bases, leaving 5 bases not matched to a gene. The CDR3 protein is CASSYPMDRGNEQFF. For the CDR3, the DNA is TGTGCCAGCAGTTACCCGATGGACAGGGGCAATGAGCAGTTCTTC.

The rearrangement uses TRBV19 and TRBJ2-2; tentative D call: TRBD2 (6 bases). Germline V gene lookup returns CDR1 LNHDA and CDR2 SQIVND (reference sequence). Trimming shortened V by 3 bases and J by 3 bases, and 8 bases separated the two germline ends. This CDR3 contains 14 residues. The CDR3 is CASSIWGDTGELFF. The CDR3 region has the DNA TGTGCCAGTAGTATCTGGGGGGACACCGGGGAGCTGTTTTTT.

This chain uses TRBV28 with TRBJ2-4; D might be TRBD2 (6 bases). V gave up 3 bases and J gave up 9 bases, with 12 bases separating them. Germline CDR1 MDHEN, CDR2 SYDVKM. The CDR3 runs 13 residues. The CDR3 DNA is TGTGCCAGCAGTTTTAGTATGGGAGGCATTCAGTACTTC. Its protein product is CASSFSMGGIQYF.

V is TRBV7-2 and J is TRBJ1-3, with 8 bases lining up with TRBD1. V trimming: 0 bases; J trimming: 2 bases; junction bases outside the gene matches: 6. Germline assignment: CDR1 SGHTA and CDR2 FQGNSA. This CDR3 spans 17 amino acids. The CDR3 DNA is TGTGCCAGCAGCTTAGCCGGCAGGGGGCATGCTGGAAACACCATATATTTT. Translation: CASSLAGRGHAGNTIYF.

The V and J genes are TRBV6-6 and TRBJ2-5; TRBD1 or TRBD2 may be the D gene (5 bases each). This CDR3 spans 16 amino acids. Trimming stripped 6 bases from V and 5 bases from J, with 22 bases between. Germline V gene sequence: CDR1 MNHNY, CDR2 SVGAGI (reference sequence). The CDR3 here is CASSYPHSAEGETQYF. CDR3 DNA sequence: TGTGCCAGCAGCTATCCCCATAGCGCCGAGGGGGAGACCCAGTACTTC.

The rearrangement links TRBV4-3 to TRBJ2-2, with unresolved D. V was pared by 0 bases and J by 0 bases, with 11 bases between. The V gene's germline CDR1 is LGHNA and CDR2 YSLEER. CDR3 length: 17 amino acids. CDR3 in DNA: TGCGCCAGCAGCCAAGATTGGAACAGCGCGAACACCGGGGAGCTGTTTTTT. Residues: CASSQDWNSANTGELFF.

The rearrangement joins TRBV19 to TRBJ2-3, with D maybe TRBD1 (6 bases). This CDR3 has 16 amino acids. V lost 6 bases and J lost 0, with 16 bases in between. Germline V CDR1 and CDR2: LNHDA, SQIVND (reference sequence). The CDR3 DNA reads TGTGCCAGTAGAAAAGAGGACAGCACTAGCACAGATACGCAGTATTTT. It is translated as CASRKEDSTSTDTQYF.

The chain carries TRBV6-2 or TRBV6-3 and TRBJ2-3; D uncertain. V lost 5 bases and J 2 bases, leaving 23 bases between the germline ends. The CDR3 sequence is 18 residues long. Germline CDR1 reads MNHEY; CDR2 reads SVGEGT. This chain's CDR3 is CASSPLPTSPRSTDTQYF. The CDR3 region has the DNA TGTGCCAGCAGTCCCCTACCGACATCCCCGCGTTCCACAGATACGCAGTATTTT.

The CDR3 DNA follows: TGTGCCAGCAGTTTATATAGCGCTCATCAGCCCCAGCATTTT. Its translation is CASSLYSAHQPQHF. The chain couples TRBV28 to TRBJ1-5; no clear D. CDR3 length: 14 residues. Germline V gene data show CDR1 as MDHEN and CDR2 as SYDVKM. V lost 1 base to trimming and J lost 5 bases, with 9 bases between them.

Only one count was recorded for this clone. V gene TRBV10-2 combines with J gene TRBJ2-5; 9 bases are shared with TRBD2. This CDR3 is built from 14 residues. V was clipped by 5 bases and J by 4 bases; unmatched bases: 5. Per germline, CDR1 WSHSY and CDR2 SAAADI. The CDR3 DNA is TGCGCCAGCAGTAGTGGCGGGGGGGCAGAGACCCAGTACTTC. Its protein product is CASSSGGGAETQYF.

The chain carries TRBV7-9 and TRBJ2-1, with D possibly matching TRBD2 (6 bases). V lost 3 bases, J lost 7 bases, and 13 bases lay in between. Germline V gene sequence: CDR1 SEHNR, CDR2 FQNEAQ (reference sequence). There are 14 residues in the CDR3. Here the CDR3 reads CASSFGGVQNEQFF. CDR3 bases: TGTGCCAGCAGCTTTGGCGGGGTTCAAAATGAGCAGTTCTTC. Variable domain in full (rest from reference TRBV7-9 and TRBJ2-1): DTGVSQNPRHKITKRGQNVTFRCDPISEHNRLYWYRQTLGQGPEFLTYFQNEAQLEKSRLLSDRFSAERPKGSFSTLEIQRTEQGDSAMYLCASSFGGVQNEQFFGPGTRLTVL.

The chain recombines TRBV19 with TRBJ2-7, with D unclear. The CDR3 has 15 amino acids. Trimming pared 3 bases from V and 3 bases from J, leaving 15 bases between. Germline assignment: CDR1 LNHDA and CDR2 SQIVND (reference sequence). The CDR3 loop reads CASSIANGRNYEQYF. The DNA of the CDR3 is TGTGCCAGTAGTATTGCCAACGGCAGAAACTACGAGCAGTACTTC.

The chain's CDR3 is CASSPSEGEWYEQYF. The CDR3 nucleotides are TGCGCCAGCAGCCCCTCGGAGGGGGAATGGTACGAGCAGTACTTC. V is TRBV5-1 and J is TRBJ2-7; D may be TRBD1 or TRBD2 (6 bases each). Trimming shortened V by 4 bases and J by 4 bases, and 18 bases separated the two germline ends. This CDR3 region has 15 residues. The germline V gene has CDR1 SGHRS and CDR2 YFSETQ.

The chain carries TRBV4-1 and TRBJ2-3; D gene uncertain. The CDR3 sequence is 20 residues long. The ends were cut back, 4 bases at V and 3 bases at J, with 29 bases in the middle. Germline CDR1 MGHRA, CDR2 YSYEKL. CDR3 region: CASSPGGLGLGRMGTDTQYF. Written as DNA, the CDR3 is TGCGCCAGCAGCCCGGGCGGCTTGGGTCTGGGCCGAATGGGAACAGATACGCAGTATTTT.

With regard to this clone: At the DNA level, this CDR3 is encoded by other sequences in the same sample as well. The chain carries TRBV19 and TRBJ2-7, with 8 bases identical to TRBD1. Germline CDR1 reads LNHDA; CDR2 reads SQIVND (reference sequence). The ends lost 4 bases at V and 3 bases at J; junction bases unmatched: 8. The CDR3 has 15 residues. The DNA of the CDR3 is TGTGCCAGTAGTACAAAGGGACAGGAGGGCTACGAGCAGTACTTC. This sequence encodes CASSTKGQEGYEQYF.

CDR3 bases: TGTGCCAGCAGCCCCAGGACAGGGGTGCGAACAGATACGCAGTATTTT. Its translation is CASSPRTGVRTDTQYF. J is TRBJ2-3 and V is TRBV9; 9 nucleotides align to TRBD1. CDR1 SGDLS and CDR2 YYNGEE come from the germline V gene. This CDR3 has 16 residues. J was trimmed by 3 bases and V by 4 bases; bases with no gene match: 9.

With respect to this clone: Its ends do not fully match the called genes, so a read error is possible. The gene calls are TRBV24-1 and TRBJ2-2; 9 nucleotides line up with TRBD2. Per germline, CDR1 KGHDR and CDR2 SFDVKD. The CDR3 is made up of 14 amino acids. The CDR3 DNA follows: TGTGCCACCAGTGACAGACTAGCGGCCGGTGAGCTGTTTTTT. It yields the protein CATSDRLAAGELFF.

The chain couples TRBV3-1 (or the pseudogene TRBV3-2) to TRBJ1-3; D possibly corresponds to TRBD1 (5 bases). The CDR3 totals 17 residues. Germline V CDR1 and CDR2: LGHDT, YNNKEL (reference sequence). Between the trimmed V and J ends, which lost 1 base and 2 bases, there was a span of 15 bases. DNA for the CDR3: TGTGCCAGCAGCCAAGGGCCAACGAGGGGAGCTGGAAACACCATATATTTT. Amino acid sequence: CASSQGPTRGAGNTIYF.

This clone was seen more than once but under ten times. This chain joins TRBV5-1 and TRBJ2-3; 10 bases fit TRBD1. Germline assignment: CDR1 SGHRS and CDR2 YFSETQ. This CDR3 is built from 16 residues. The V and J ends lost 0 bases and 4 bases, in that order; junction bases with no gene match: 5. This CDR3 reads CASSLAWTGGADTQYF. As DNA, the CDR3 is TGCGCCAGCAGCTTGGCCTGGACAGGGGGTGCAGATACGCAGTATTTT.

This chain connects TRBV5-1 to TRBJ1-1, with D perhaps matching TRBD1 (6 bases). Trimming shortened V by 2 bases and J by 5 bases, and 13 bases separated the two germline ends. CDR1 is SGHRS and CDR2 is YFSETQ in the germline V gene. CDR3 length: 14 amino acids. Written as DNA, the CDR3 is TGCGCCAGCAGCTTAAACACAGGGAAGACTGAAGCTTTCTTT. It encodes CASSLNTGKTEAFF.

In regard to this clone: Other DNA variants within this sample encode the same CDR3. This chain connects TRBV12-3 or TRBV12-4 to TRBJ1-1; D unresolved. Trimming removed 1 base from V and 1 base from J, with 4 bases in between. This CDR3 has 13 amino acids. This CDR3 reads CASSLGGNTEAFF. Here the CDR3 DNA reads TGTGCCAGCAGTTTAGGTGGGAACACTGAAGCTTTCTTT.

The chain joins TRBV27 to TRBJ2-1; D not certain. The V end was cut by 6 bases, the J end by 4 bases, with 16 bases between. CDR1 is MNHEY and CDR2 is SMNVEV in the germline V gene (reference sequence). This CDR3 spans 15 amino acids. The CDR3 here is CASSRLRVGYNEQFF. CDR3 bases: TGTGCCAGCAGCCGCTTGAGAGTGGGGTACAATGAGCAGTTCTTC.

The V gene is TRBV28, the J gene TRBJ1-1, with 8 nucleotides matching TRBD1. Per germline, CDR1 MDHEN and CDR2 SYDVKM. The V and J ends lost 9 bases and 0 bases, in that order; junction bases with no gene match: 3. The CDR3 covers 13 residues. CDR3 nucleotides: TGTGCCAGTAGACAGGGGTTGAACACTGAAGCTTTCTTT. Its protein product is CASRQGLNTEAFF.

Notes on this clone: A read error may produce the germline difference seen at one junction end. The rearrangement links TRBV5-1 to TRBJ2-2; the D gene is possibly TRBD1 (8 bases). The CDR3 is 14 residues long. Germline CDR1 and CDR2: SGHRS and YFSETQ. The CDR3 here is CARSYRGGTGELFF. Here the CDR3 DNA reads TGCGCCCGCAGCTACAGGGGGGGTACCGGGGAGCTGTTTTTT.

The table lists this clone with a few counts. The chain employs TRBV19 and TRBJ2-2; 8 bases map to TRBD2. Germline CDR1 LNHDA, CDR2 SQIVND (reference sequence). This CDR3 has 15 residues. Unmatched junction bases numbered 3, after V lost 2 bases and J lost 4 bases. The CDR3 nucleotides are TGTGCCAGTAGTATATGGGGGACTAGCACCGGGGAGCTGTTTTTT. It codes for CASSIWGTSTGELFF.